The source of this T cell receptor beta chain is a study of CD8 T cells in Susac syndrome. Overall study results and limits: The study's TCR sequencing and HLA analysis covered a relatively small number of individuals, and the study acknowledged this.

TEMRA cells were FACS-enriched and CD8+ and CD4+ T cells negatively isolated. Points on this clonotype: The antigen remains unidentified.

Random hexamers were used to reverse transcribe the RNA input (about 0.5 to 1 ug). TCRdb redid the calling of the immunoSEQ multiplex PCR reads with MiXCR, one entry per CDR3 protein. The sample consists of approximately 200,000 distinct CDR3 sequences, 95% of them appearing once. There are 13 residues in the CDR3. Germline CDR1 reads SGHNT; CDR2 reads YYREEE (reference sequence). The V end was cut by 6 bases, the J end by 5 bases, with 14 bases between. The sequence was collected from a human donor with multiple sclerosis. The chain employs TRBV5-4 and TRBJ2-5, with D perhaps matching TRBD2 (5 bases). Sequenced material: CD4+ T cells from PBMCs. The CDR3 loop reads CASKTEAMETQYF. The CDR3 DNA is TGTGCCAGCAAAACGGAGGCCATGGAGACCCAGTACTTC.